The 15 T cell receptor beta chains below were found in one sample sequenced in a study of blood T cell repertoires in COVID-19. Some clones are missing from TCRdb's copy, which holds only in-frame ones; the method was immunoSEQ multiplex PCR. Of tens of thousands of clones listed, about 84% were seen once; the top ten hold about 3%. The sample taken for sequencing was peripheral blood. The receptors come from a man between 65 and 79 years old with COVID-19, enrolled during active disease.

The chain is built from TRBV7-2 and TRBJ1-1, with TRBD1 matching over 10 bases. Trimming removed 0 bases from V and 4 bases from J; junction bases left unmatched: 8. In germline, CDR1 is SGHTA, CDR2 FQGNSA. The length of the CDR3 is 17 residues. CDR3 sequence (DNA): TGTGCCAGCAGCTTAGCCCCGGGACAGGGGATTGGCACTGAAGCTTTCTTT. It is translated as CASSLAPGQGIGTEAFF.

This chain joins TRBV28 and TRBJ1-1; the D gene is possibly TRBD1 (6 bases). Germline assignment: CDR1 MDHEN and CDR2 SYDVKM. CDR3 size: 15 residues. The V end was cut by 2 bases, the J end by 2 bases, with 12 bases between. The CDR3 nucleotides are TGTGCCAGCAGTTTAAGGACAGCGAGAAACACTGAAGCTTTCTTT. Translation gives CASSLRTARNTEAFF.

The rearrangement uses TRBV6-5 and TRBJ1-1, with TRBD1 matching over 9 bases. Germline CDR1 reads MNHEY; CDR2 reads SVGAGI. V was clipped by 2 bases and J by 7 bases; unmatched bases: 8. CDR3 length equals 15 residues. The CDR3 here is CASSYRDRGGFEAFF. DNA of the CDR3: TGTGCCAGCAGTTACCGCGACAGGGGGGGGTTTGAAGCTTTCTTT.

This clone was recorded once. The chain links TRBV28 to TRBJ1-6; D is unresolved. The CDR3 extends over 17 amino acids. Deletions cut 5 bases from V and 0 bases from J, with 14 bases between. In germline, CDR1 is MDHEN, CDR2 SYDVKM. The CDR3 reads CASSPPRASSYNSPLHF. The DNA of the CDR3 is TGTGCCAGCAGTCCCCCGAGGGCAAGCTCCTATAATTCACCCCTCCACTTT.

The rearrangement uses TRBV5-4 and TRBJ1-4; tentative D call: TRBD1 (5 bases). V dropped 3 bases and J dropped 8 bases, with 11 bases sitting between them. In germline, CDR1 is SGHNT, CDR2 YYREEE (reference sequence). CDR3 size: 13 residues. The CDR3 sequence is CASSYRGDEKLFF. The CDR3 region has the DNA TGTGCCAGCAGCTACCGGGGGGACGAAAAACTGTTTTTT.

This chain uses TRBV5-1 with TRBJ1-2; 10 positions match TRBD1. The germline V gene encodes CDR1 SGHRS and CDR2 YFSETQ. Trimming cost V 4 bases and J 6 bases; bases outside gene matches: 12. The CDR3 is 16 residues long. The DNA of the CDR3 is TGCGCCAGCAGCAGGGACCGGGACAGGGGATCGAATGGCTACACCTTC. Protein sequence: CASSRDRDRGSNGYTF.

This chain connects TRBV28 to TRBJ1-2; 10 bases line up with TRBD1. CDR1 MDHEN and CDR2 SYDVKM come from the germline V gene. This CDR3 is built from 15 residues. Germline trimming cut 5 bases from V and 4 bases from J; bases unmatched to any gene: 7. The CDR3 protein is CASSTPGQGGYGYTF. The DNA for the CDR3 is TGTGCCAGCAGTACCCCCGGACAGGGGGGCTATGGCTACACCTTC.

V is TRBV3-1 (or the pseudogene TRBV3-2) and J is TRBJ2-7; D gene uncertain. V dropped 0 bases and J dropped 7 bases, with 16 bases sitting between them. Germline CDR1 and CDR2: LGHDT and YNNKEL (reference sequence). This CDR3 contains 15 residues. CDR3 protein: CASSQDLYSRWEQYF. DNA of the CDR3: TGTGCCAGCAGCCAAGATCTCTATAGTCGTTGGGAGCAGTACTTC.

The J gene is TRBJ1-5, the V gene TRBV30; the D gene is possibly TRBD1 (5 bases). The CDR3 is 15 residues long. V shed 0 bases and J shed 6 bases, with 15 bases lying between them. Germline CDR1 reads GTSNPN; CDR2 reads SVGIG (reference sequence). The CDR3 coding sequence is TGTGCCTGGAGTGTACCCCCAGGGTGGGGTCAGCCCCAGCATTTT. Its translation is CAWSVPPGWGQPQHF. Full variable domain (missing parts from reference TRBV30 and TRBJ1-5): SQTIHQWPATLVQPVGSPLSLECTVEGTSNPNLYWYRQAAGRGLQLLFYSVGIGQISSEVPQNLSASRPQDRQFILSSKKLLLSDSGFYLCAWSVPPGWGQPQHFGDGTRLSIL.

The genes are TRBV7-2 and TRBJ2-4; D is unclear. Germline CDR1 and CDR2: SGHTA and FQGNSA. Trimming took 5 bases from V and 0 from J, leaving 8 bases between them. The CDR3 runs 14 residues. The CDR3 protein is CASSPLLAKNIQYF. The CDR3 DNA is TGTGCCAGCAGCCCCCTCTTAGCCAAAAACATTCAGTACTTC.

CDR3 sequence reads: CATSDPTGGRSNQPQHF. As DNA, the CDR3 is TGTGCCACCAGTGACCCCACAGGGGGGCGAAGCAATCAGCCCCAGCATTTT. The chain links TRBV24-1 to TRBJ1-5; TRBD1 aligns across 8 bases. The ends lost 4 bases at V and 1 base at J; junction bases unmatched: 8. Germline CDR1 and CDR2: KGHDR and SFDVKD. The CDR3 length is 17 residues.

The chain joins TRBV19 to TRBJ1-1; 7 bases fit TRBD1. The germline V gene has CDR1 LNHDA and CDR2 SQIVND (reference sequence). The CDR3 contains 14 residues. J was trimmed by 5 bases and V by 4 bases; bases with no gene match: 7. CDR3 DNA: TGTGCCAGTAGTACCCGACAGGGTTGGACTGAAGCTTTCTTT. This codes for CASSTRQGWTEAFF.

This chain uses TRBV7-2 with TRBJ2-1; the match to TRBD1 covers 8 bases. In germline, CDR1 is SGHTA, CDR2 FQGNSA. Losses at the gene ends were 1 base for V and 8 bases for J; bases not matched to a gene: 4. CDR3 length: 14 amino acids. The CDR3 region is CASSLGVTGDEQFF. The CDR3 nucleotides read TGTGCCAGCAGCTTAGGTGTGACAGGGGATGAGCAGTTCTTC.

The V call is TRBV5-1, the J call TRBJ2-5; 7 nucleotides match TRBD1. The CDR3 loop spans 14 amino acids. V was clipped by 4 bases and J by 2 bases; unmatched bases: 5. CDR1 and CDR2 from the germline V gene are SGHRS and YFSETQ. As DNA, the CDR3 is TGCGCCAGCAGCCCGGGGACAGATCAAGAGACCCAGTACTTC. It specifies CASSPGTDQETQYF.

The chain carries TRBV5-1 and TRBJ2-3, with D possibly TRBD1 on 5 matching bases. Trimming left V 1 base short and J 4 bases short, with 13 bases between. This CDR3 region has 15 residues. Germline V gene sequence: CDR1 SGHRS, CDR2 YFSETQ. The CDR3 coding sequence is TGCGCCAGCAGCTTGTCAGGGTTGGGTCCAGATACGCAGTATTTT. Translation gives CASSLSGLGPDTQYF.